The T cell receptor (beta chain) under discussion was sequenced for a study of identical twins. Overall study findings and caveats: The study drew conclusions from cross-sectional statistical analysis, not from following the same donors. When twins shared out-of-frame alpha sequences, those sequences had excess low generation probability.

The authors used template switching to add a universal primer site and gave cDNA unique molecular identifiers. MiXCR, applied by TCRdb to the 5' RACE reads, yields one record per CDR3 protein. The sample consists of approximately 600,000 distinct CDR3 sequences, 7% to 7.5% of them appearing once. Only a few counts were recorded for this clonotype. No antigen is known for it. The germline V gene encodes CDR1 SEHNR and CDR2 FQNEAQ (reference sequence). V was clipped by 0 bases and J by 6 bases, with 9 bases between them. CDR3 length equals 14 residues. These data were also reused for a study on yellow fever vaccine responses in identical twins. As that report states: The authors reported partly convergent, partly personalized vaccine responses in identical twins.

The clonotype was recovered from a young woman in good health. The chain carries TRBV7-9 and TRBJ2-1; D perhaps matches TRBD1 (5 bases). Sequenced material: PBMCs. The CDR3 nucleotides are TGTGCCAGCAGCTTAGCATCTGGGGCCAATGAGCAGTTCTTC. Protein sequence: CASSLASGANEQFF. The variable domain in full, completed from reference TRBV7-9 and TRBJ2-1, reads DTGVSQNPRHKITKRGQNVTFRCDPISEHNRLYWYRQTLGQGPEFLTYFQNEAQLEKSRLLSDRFSAERPKGSFSTLEIQRTEQGDSAMYLCASSLASGANEQFFGPGTRLTVL.